This is a list of T cell receptor beta chains from one sample in a study of OX40 agonist ivuxolimab in advanced cancers. The table came from immunoSEQ multiplex PCR; TCRdb's copy has only in-frame clones and leaves some out. This sample has some 40,000 clones; 65% to 80% occur once, and the top ten carry over 7.5%. The sequencing used CD4+ or CD8+ T cells sorted from blood, collected in a trial of the OX40 agonist ivuxolimab. The receptors derive from an adult with an advanced solid tumor such as melanoma, head and neck, liver or kidney cancer. The CDR3 runs from the conserved cysteine through the conserved F or W. The order of the fields is V gene, CDR3 protein.

TRBV5-4	CASSLHHGTGFINEQFF
TRBV30	CACPPGGPQNEKLFF
TRBV27	CASSLWAGNQPQHF
TRBV9	CASSVAGSNEQFF
TRBV2	CASTPRETDYGYTF
TRBV11-2	CASCPGGAGANVLTF
TRBV7-9	CASRPSGSRDNEQFF
TRBV5-5	CASSLITLNTEAFF
TRBV14	CASSQAPSGTHNEQFF
TRBV2	CASGGVAGNTIYF
TRBV28	CASNPGRLSLTNTIYF
TRBV10-2	CASGLSGLAGDNEQFF
TRBV10-3	CAISESKGGGNAEAFF
TRBV9	CASSLDRVGQPQHF
TRBV7-3	CASSLDRGETQYF
TRBV6-5	CASSYGGRSNEKLFF
TRBV5-6	CASSLGPSGRTDTQYF
TRBV11-2	CASSSQQGHQETQYF
TRBV5-1	CASSFGDRDTDTQYF
TRBV25-1	CASSPGEGRNIQYF
TRBV19	CASQRGGVSPLHF
TRBV18	CASSPPSAADTQYF
TRBV7-2	CASSPLPGLAGADTQYF
TRBV9	CASSAGLLGSGNTIYF
TRBV30	CAWEEGSRFTDTQYF
TRBV9	CASSSVRDPQTDTQYF
TRBV11-2	CASSSVSGSTYEQYF
TRBV14	CASSQGSGGFGTEAFF
TRBV7-2	CASKAGRGTYEQYF
TRBV10-1	CASSESAKGGEKLFF
TRBV6-5	CASTKGQGYGYTF
TRBV6-6	CASSRTGRGEKLFF
TRBV7-3	CASSPEGGQPQHF
TRBV28	CASSLSGQGTYEQYF
TRBV5-1	CASTGGSNTGELFF
TRBV6-5	CASRTTPGSGNTIYF
TRBV7-8	CASSFGGNLYEQYF
TRBV5-1	CASSSGETGRWKETQYF
TRBV28	CASSLQGRNTEAFF
TRBV2	CASISGTTYEQYF
TRBV7-3	CASSSSGRGSTGELFF
TRBV28	CASSHGTGGFYGYTF
TRBV9	CASSAPRWDSKLSF
TRBV28	CASSSAELYSNQPQHF
TRBV6-5	CASSNRDSNSPLHF
TRBV7-3	CASSNPYSGGAGDTQYF
TRBV28	CASVKGSSPLHF
TRBV30	CACTPLDRGGEQYF
TRBV30	CAWMGRMNTEAFF
TRBV2	CASKAWANEKLFF
TRBV10-1	CASSESGRGVQYF
TRBV19	CASTRGSGGGTDTQYF
TRBV6-8	CASRGLTRETTNEKLFF
TRBV20-1	CSVGGNTEAFF
TRBV6-1	CASRRDSDQPQHF
TRBV11-2	CASSSDSLYGYTF
TRBV18	CASSPLEKETQYF